The 10 T cell receptor beta chains presented below share a single source sample, sequenced in a study of OX40 agonist ivuxolimab in advanced cancers. Sequenced by immunoSEQ multiplex PCR; TCRdb stores in-frame clones only, minus some. The sample lists about 45,000 clones, more than 75% occurring once. The source was CD4+ or CD8+ T cells sorted from blood, collected in a trial of the OX40 agonist ivuxolimab. These receptors all come from an adult with an advanced solid tumor such as melanoma, head and neck, liver or kidney cancer.

The V gene is TRBV4-1, the J gene TRBJ1-4, with D tentatively TRBD1 (6 bases). Trimming removed 4 bases at V and 7 bases at J, with 16 bases between. The germline gives CDR1 MGHRA, CDR2 YSYEKL. The CDR3 length is 15 residues. CDR3 coding DNA: TGCGCCAGCAGCCTGGACAGCCTCAGTAGTGAAAAACTGTTTTTT. Amino acids: CASSLDSLSSEKLFF.

The rearrangement uses TRBV6-5 and TRBJ1-1; D is uncertain. The CDR3 covers 14 residues. Germline V gene data show CDR1 as MNHEY and CDR2 as SVGAGI. V lost 0 bases and J 4 bases, leaving 9 bases between the germline ends. The CDR3 spells CASSYSGRSTEAFF. DNA for the CDR3: TGTGCCAGCAGTTACTCCGGCCGTAGCACTGAAGCTTTCTTT.

The chain couples TRBV27 to TRBJ2-2; D ambiguous. V was shortened by 7 bases and J by 7 bases, with 13 bases between the two germline ends. The germline gives CDR1 MNHEY, CDR2 SMNVEV (reference sequence). This CDR3 comprises 13 residues. The CDR3 DNA reads as TGTGCCAGCAAAGAAGGAGCAGGCGGGGAGCTGTTTTTT. It translates to CASKEGAGGELFF.

The chain carries TRBV11-2 and TRBJ1-1; 8 bases match TRBD1. CDR1 and CDR2 from the germline V gene are SGHAT and FQNNGV. This CDR3 is 15 amino acids long. With V trimmed by 6 bases and J by 3 bases, 9 bases remained unmatched. In nucleotides, the CDR3 is TGTGCCAGCAGGGAACCAGGACAGGGCCACACTGAAGCTTTCTTT. Residues: CASREPGQGHTEAFF.

The rearrangement links TRBV4-1 to TRBJ2-7, with D perhaps TRBD2 (6 bases). V lost 4 bases and J lost 2, with 12 bases in between. The CDR3 length is 14 residues. Germline V lookup: CDR1 MGHRA, CDR2 YSYEKL. The CDR3 loop reads CASSPGDGTYEQYF. CDR3 bases: TGCGCCAGCAGCCCGGGAGACGGAACCTACGAGCAGTACTTC.

The V gene is TRBV7-9, the J gene TRBJ1-2, with 7 bases aligning to TRBD1. The CDR3 loop spans 15 amino acids. From germline, CDR1 is SEHNR and CDR2 FQNEAQ (reference sequence). J lost 2 bases, V lost 7 bases, and 10 bases had no gene match. The chain's CDR3 is CASTLGTVENYGYTF. The CDR3 bases are TGTGCCAGCACCCTCGGGACAGTCGAAAACTATGGCTACACCTTC. Based on the CDR3 plus reference TRBV7-9 and TRBJ1-2, the full variable domain is DTGVSQNPRHKITKRGQNVTFRCDPISEHNRLYWYRQTLGQGPEFLTYFQNEAQLEKSRLLSDRFSAERPKGSFSTLEIQRTEQGDSAMYLCASTLGTVENYGYTFGSGTRLTVV.

This rearrangement joins TRBV10-2 to TRBJ2-3; TRBD2 matches at 7 bases. V shed 2 bases, J shed 4 bases, and the junction held 18 bases outside the gene matches. This CDR3 has 19 residues. CDR1 WSHSY and CDR2 SAAADI come from the germline V gene. The CDR3 DNA is TGCGCCAGCAGTGAGGGAAGGGGTCGTAGGGCGGGAGTCGCAGATACGCAGTATTTT. Encoded protein: CASSEGRGRRAGVADTQYF.

The J gene is TRBJ2-1, the V gene TRBV27; D is possibly TRBD1 (5 bases). Trimming took 0 bases from V and 3 from J, leaving 12 bases between them. CDR1 and CDR2 from the germline V gene are MNHEY and SMNVEV (reference sequence). The CDR3 runs 16 residues. The DNA of the CDR3 is TGTGCCAGCAGTTTATCTTGGCAGGGTTACTACAATGAGCAGTTCTTC. Its translation: CASSLSWQGYYNEQFF.

The chain combines TRBV28 with TRBJ2-7; perhaps TRBD2 as D (5 bases). The germline V gene has CDR1 MDHEN and CDR2 SYDVKM. V lost 3 bases and J 4 bases, leaving 10 bases between the germline ends. The length of the CDR3 is 13 residues. In nucleotides, the CDR3 is TGTGCCAGCAGTTTTGTGAGGAGGTACGAGCAGTACTTC. Its translation: CASSFVRRYEQYF. The complete variable domain, with remaining parts taken from reference TRBV28 and TRBJ2-7, reads DVKVTQSSRYLVKRTGEKVFLECVQDMDHENMFWYRQDPGLGLRLIYFSYDVKMKEKGDIPEGYSVSREKKERFSLILESASTNQTSMYLCASSFVRRYEQYFGPGTRLTVT.

The rearrangement uses TRBV6-5 and TRBJ2-3; 10 nucleotides agree with TRBD1. The CDR3 consists of 15 residues. Looked up from germline, CDR1 is MNHEY and CDR2 is SVGAGI. With V trimmed by 6 bases and J by 5 bases, 8 bases remained unmatched. The CDR3 coding sequence is TGTGCCAGCAGCCAGCCGGGACAGGGGTTAGATACGCAGTATTTT. This codes for CASSQPGQGLDTQYF.